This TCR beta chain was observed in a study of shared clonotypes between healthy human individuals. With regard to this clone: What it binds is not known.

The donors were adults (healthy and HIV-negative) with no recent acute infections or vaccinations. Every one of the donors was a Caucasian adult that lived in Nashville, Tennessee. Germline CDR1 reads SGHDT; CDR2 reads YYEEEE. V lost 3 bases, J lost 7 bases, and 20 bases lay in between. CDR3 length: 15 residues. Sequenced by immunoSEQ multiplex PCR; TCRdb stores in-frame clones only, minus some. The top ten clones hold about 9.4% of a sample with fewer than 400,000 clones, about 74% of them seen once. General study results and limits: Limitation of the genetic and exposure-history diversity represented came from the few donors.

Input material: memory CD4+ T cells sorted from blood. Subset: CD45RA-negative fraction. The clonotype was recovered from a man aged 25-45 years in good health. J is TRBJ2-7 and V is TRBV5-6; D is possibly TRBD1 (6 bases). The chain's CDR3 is CASSYTGQNTGEQYF. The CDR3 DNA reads TGTGCCAGCAGCTATACAGGACAGAATACGGGGGAGCAGTACTTC.